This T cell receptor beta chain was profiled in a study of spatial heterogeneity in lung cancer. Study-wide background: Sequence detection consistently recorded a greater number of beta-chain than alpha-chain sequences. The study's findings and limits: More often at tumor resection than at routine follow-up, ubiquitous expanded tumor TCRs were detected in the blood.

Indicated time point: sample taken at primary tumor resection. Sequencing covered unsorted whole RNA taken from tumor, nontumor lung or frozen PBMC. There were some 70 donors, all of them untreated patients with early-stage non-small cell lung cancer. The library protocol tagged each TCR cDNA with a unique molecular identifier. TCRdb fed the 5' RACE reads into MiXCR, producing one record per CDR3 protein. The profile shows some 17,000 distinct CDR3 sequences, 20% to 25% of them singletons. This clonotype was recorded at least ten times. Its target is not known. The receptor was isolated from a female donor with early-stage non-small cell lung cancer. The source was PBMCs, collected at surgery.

The CDR3 sequence is CASSPVSQNTEAFF. The CDR3 nucleotides read TGTGCCAGCAGCCCAGTAAGCCAAAACACTGAAGCTTTCTTT. The chain couples TRBV9 to TRBJ1-1; D is unresolved. The CDR3 sequence is 14 residues long. Germline-derived CDR1 and CDR2 are SGDLS and YYNGEE. V lost 4 bases and J lost 2, with 12 bases in between.